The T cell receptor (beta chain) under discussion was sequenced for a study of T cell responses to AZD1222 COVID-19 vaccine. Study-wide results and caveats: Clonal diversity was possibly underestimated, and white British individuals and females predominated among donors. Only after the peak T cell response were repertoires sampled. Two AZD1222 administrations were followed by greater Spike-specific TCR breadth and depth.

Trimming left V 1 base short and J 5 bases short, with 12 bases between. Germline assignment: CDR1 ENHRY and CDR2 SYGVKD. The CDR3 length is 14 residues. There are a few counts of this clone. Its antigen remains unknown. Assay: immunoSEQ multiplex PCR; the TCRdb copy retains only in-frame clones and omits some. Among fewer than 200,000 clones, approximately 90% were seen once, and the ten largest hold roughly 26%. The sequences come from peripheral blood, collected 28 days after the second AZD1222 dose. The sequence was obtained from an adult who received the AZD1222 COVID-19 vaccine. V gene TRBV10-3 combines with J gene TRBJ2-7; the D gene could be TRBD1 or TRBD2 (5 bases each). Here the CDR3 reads CAISEYGGNDEQYF. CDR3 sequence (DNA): TGTGCCATCAGTGAGTATGGGGGTAACGACGAGCAGTACTTC.